These T cell receptor beta chains were read from a single sample in a study of blood T cell repertoires in COVID-19. Clones were read by immunoSEQ multiplex PCR, and TCRdb kept only the in-frame ones, dropping some. This table has 90,000 to 120,000 clones, about 91% appearing once. Input material: peripheral blood. The receptors stem from a man between 45 and 60 years old with active or convalescent COVID-19. The CDR3 runs from the conserved cysteine through the conserved F or W. The D gene is left open where the match is weak. Not all rows give a size; the values are once, few, many and, for expanded clones, a class.

V gene	clone size	D gene	J gene	CDR3 DNA	CDR3 protein
TRBV5-6	NA	NA	TRBJ1-1	TGTGCCAGCAGTTTGGACAGAAACACTGAAGCTTTCTTT	CASSLDRNTEAFF
TRBV4-2	NA	TRBD2	TRBJ2-7	TGTGCCAGCAGCCAAGATTTAGCGGGCCCTTACGAGCAGTACTTC	CASSQDLAGPYEQYF
TRBV30	NA	NA	TRBJ1-3	TGTGCCTGGAGCCCAGGGGCAGGAAACACCATATATTTT	CAWSPGAGNTIYF
TRBV29-1	few	NA	TRBJ2-3	TGCAGCGTCCCCGGGGTCCTCACAGATACGCAGTATTTT	CSVPGVLTDTQYF
TRBV4-1	NA	NA	TRBJ1-2	TGCGCCAGCAGCCTTGGGGGGGCTAACTATGGCTACACCTTC	CASSLGGANYGYTF
TRBV29-1	NA	TRBD1	TRBJ2-1	TGCAGCGTTGCGGGACAGGGGGACGATGAGCAGTTCTTC	CSVAGQGDDEQFF
TRBV27	once	TRBD2	TRBJ2-1	TGTGCCAGCAGTTACAGACCTCTAGGATCTCTAGCGGGAGTCTTCTACAATGAGCAGTTCTTC	CASSYRPLGSLAGVFYNEQFF
TRBV6-5	NA	NA	TRBJ1-3	TGTGCCAGCAGCCTTTTTATTGGGCCTGGAAACACCATATATTTT	CASSLFIGPGNTIYF
TRBV6-5	NA	TRBD1	TRBJ1-1	TGTGCCAGCAGCCGAGGGGACAGGAACACTGAAGCTTTCTTT	CASSRGDRNTEAFF
TRBV5-4	NA	NA	TRBJ1-1	TGTGCCAGCAGCGGCAGGGTTACGAACACTGAAGCTTTCTTT	CASSGRVTNTEAFF
TRBV15	NA	NA	TRBJ1-2	TGTGCCACCAGCCTCGACAGTTATGGCTACACCTTC	CATSLDSYGYTF
TRBV18	NA	NA	TRBJ1-1	TGTGCCAGCTCACCTTGGCAGTCGAACACTGAAGCTTTCTTT	CASSPWQSNTEAFF
TRBV4-1	NA	NA	TRBJ1-2	TGCGCCAGCAGCCAAGTCGCGACACGGGAAGCTAACTATGGCTACACCTTC	CASSQVATREANYGYTF
TRBV27	NA	NA	TRBJ1-4	TGTGCCAGCAGTTTGGGGCGGTCAGTAGGTAATGAAAAACTGTTTTTT	CASSLGRSVGNEKLFF
TRBV7-2	NA	NA	TRBJ1-4	TGTGCCAGCAGCTTAGAAGGGGTGACTAATGAAAAACTGTTTTTT	CASSLEGVTNEKLFF
TRBV7-9	NA	TRBD1	TRBJ2-6	TGTGCCAGCAGCTTAGGGTTCGGGACAGGCCCCGAGGGGGCCAACGTCCTGACTTTC	CASSLGFGTGPEGANVLTF
TRBV28	NA	TRBD1	TRBJ1-6	TGTGCCAGCAGTTTATGGTCAGGGGGAGGTTCACCCCTCCACTTT	CASSLWSGGGSPLHF